This T cell receptor (beta chain) was recorded in a study of post-analysis software for immune sequencing data. Study-wide results and limits: Among 5 or 6 TRBV segments more frequent in patients than controls were TRBV5-6, TRBV5-1 and TRBV20-1.

Remarks on this clonotype: The target antigen is unknown.

Incorporated into the TCR beta cDNA libraries were unique molecular identifiers, which served to reduce PCR and sequencing biases. TCRdb re-called the PCR reads with MiXCR, one entry per CDR3 protein. Of over 300,000 distinct CDR3 sequences in the sample, less than 40% were seen once. V was shortened by 0 bases and J by 0 bases, with 10 bases between the two germline ends. The germline CDR1 and CDR2 sequences are SGHRS and YFSETQ. The CDR3 covers 17 residues. The chain joins TRBV5-1 to TRBJ2-6; D may be TRBD1 or TRBD2 (6 bases each). Input material: blood. The TCR originated in a girl aged 10 to 17 with multiple sclerosis. CDR3: CASSLESGASGANVLTF. CDR3 in DNA: TGCGCCAGCAGCTTGGAATCGGGGGCCTCTGGGGCCAACGTCCTGACTTTC.